These T cell receptor beta chains were read from a single sample in a study of identical twins. Using its own MiXCR run on the 5' RACE reads, TCRdb lists one record per CDR3 protein. The top ten hold 0.98% of the sample, which has about 700,000 distinct CDR3 sequences, 8% to 9% seen once. Separately, the same data were catalogued under a study of yellow fever vaccine responses in identical twins.

The source material was PBMCs. These receptors all stem from a woman aged 18-29 years in good health. Both conserved end residues are part of each CDR3. The D gene is left open where the match is weak. Size is omitted from some rows. Given values are once, few, many or a class for expanded clones.

v_call: TRBV11-2; cdr3_length: 12; d_call: .; clone_size: .; j_call: TRBJ2-7; cdr3_aa: CATGQAAYEQYF; cdr3_nt: TGTGCCACCGGGCAAGCCGCCTACGAGCAGTACTTC
v_call: TRBV11-1; cdr3_length: 14; d_call: TRBD1; clone_size: .; j_call: TRBJ2-2; cdr3_aa: CASIGTGGTGELFF; cdr3_nt: TGTGCCAGCATCGGTACAGGGGGCACCGGGGAGCTGTTTTTT
v_call: TRBV7-2; cdr3_length: 14; d_call: TRBD1; clone_size: few; j_call: TRBJ2-5; cdr3_aa: CASSLIGTGTIGYF; cdr3_nt: TGTGCCAGCAGCTTAATCGGGACAGGCACAATCGGGTACTTC
v_call: TRBV24-1; cdr3_length: 15; d_call: .; clone_size: few; j_call: TRBJ2-3; cdr3_aa: CATSDSQLITDTQYF; cdr3_nt: TGTGCCACCAGTGATTCCCAATTAATCACAGATACGCAGTATTTT
v_call: TRBV18; cdr3_length: 15; d_call: TRBD1; clone_size: few; j_call: TRBJ1-2; cdr3_aa: CASSPPDRGLYGYTF; cdr3_nt: TGTGCCAGCTCACCACCGGACAGGGGTCTCTATGGCTACACCTTC
v_call: TRBV7-9; cdr3_length: 14; d_call: TRBD1; clone_size: many; j_call: TRBJ2-1; cdr3_aa: CASSSGTGGNEQFF; cdr3_nt: TGTGCCAGCAGCTCCGGGACAGGGGGCAATGAGCAGTTCTTC
v_call: TRBV7-2; cdr3_length: 16; d_call: TRBD2; clone_size: .; j_call: TRBJ2-5; cdr3_aa: CASSLVTSGGEETQYF; cdr3_nt: TGTGCCAGCAGCTTAGTAACTAGCGGAGGAGAAGAGACCCAGTACTTC
v_call: TRBV10-2; cdr3_length: 13; d_call: .; clone_size: few; j_call: TRBJ2-1; cdr3_aa: CASSDGIPNEQFF; cdr3_nt: TGCGCCAGCAGTGACGGGATCCCCAATGAGCAGTTCTTC
v_call: TRBV7-2; cdr3_length: 15; d_call: .; clone_size: few; j_call: TRBJ1-5; cdr3_aa: CASSLIQGGGQPQHF; cdr3_nt: TGTGCCAGCAGCTTAATTCAAGGAGGGGGTCAGCCCCAGCATTTT
v_call: TRBV29-1; cdr3_length: 13; d_call: TRBD2; clone_size: many; j_call: TRBJ2-7; cdr3_aa: CSVGTAGDYEQYF; cdr3_nt: TGCAGCGTGGGCACAGCGGGAGATTACGAGCAGTACTTC
v_call: TRBV4-2; cdr3_length: 16; d_call: .; clone_size: .; j_call: TRBJ2-6; cdr3_aa: CASSQQGGDGANVLTF; cdr3_nt: TGTGCCAGCAGCCAACAGGGGGGTGACGGGGCCAACGTCCTGACTTTC
v_call: TRBV7-8; cdr3_length: 19; d_call: TRBD1; clone_size: few; j_call: TRBJ1-1; cdr3_aa: CASSPESHRGRVGNTEAFF; cdr3_nt: TGTGCCAGCAGCCCCGAAAGCCACAGGGGGCGTGTGGGGAACACTGAAGCTTTCTTT
v_call: TRBV27; cdr3_length: 13; d_call: .; clone_size: .; j_call: TRBJ2-7; cdr3_aa: CASSLIADYEQYF; cdr3_nt: TGTGCCAGCAGTTTAATTGCGGACTACGAGCAGTACTTC
v_call: TRBV20-1; cdr3_length: 14; d_call: TRBD2; clone_size: .; j_call: TRBJ2-1; cdr3_aa: CSAPGLAGNGEQFF; cdr3_nt: TGCAGTGCCCCTGGACTAGCGGGTAACGGTGAGCAGTTCTTC
v_call: TRBV7-6; cdr3_length: 19; d_call: .; clone_size: few; j_call: TRBJ1-1; cdr3_aa: CASSFNPQQEIEGNTEAFF; cdr3_nt: TGTGCCAGCAGCTTTAATCCCCAACAGGAAATAGAGGGTAACACTGAAGCTTTCTTT
v_call: TRBV5-1; cdr3_length: 14; d_call: TRBD1; clone_size: .; j_call: TRBJ2-3; cdr3_aa: CASSGTRQGNTQYF; cdr3_nt: TGCGCCAGCTCAGGTACCAGACAGGGGAATACGCAGTATTTT
v_call: TRBV10-3; cdr3_length: 15; d_call: TRBD1; clone_size: many; j_call: TRBJ2-7; cdr3_aa: CAIRASTGRTYEQYF; cdr3_nt: TGTGCCATCAGAGCCTCGACAGGGAGAACCTACGAGCAGTACTTC
v_call: TRBV12-3/TRBV12-4; cdr3_length: 13; d_call: .; clone_size: .; j_call: TRBJ1-2; cdr3_aa: CASSLRGTHGYTF; cdr3_nt: TGTGCCAGCAGTCTGAGGGGGACGCATGGCTACACCTTC
v_call: TRBV7-9; cdr3_length: 15; d_call: .; clone_size: many; j_call: TRBJ1-6; cdr3_aa: CASSLVSGGDSPLHF; cdr3_nt: TGTGCCAGCAGCTTAGTCAGCGGCGGGGATTCACCCCTCCACTTT
v_call: TRBV12-3/TRBV12-4; cdr3_length: 18; d_call: TRBD2; clone_size: few; j_call: TRBJ2-1; cdr3_aa: CASSYRPWSGGLRNEQFF; cdr3_nt: TGTGCCAGCAGTTATAGACCCTGGAGCGGGGGGCTTAGGAATGAGCAGTTCTTC
v_call: TRBV11-2; cdr3_length: 15; d_call: .; clone_size: few; j_call: TRBJ2-1; cdr3_aa: CASSLGGTTNNEQFF; cdr3_nt: TGTGCCAGCAGCTTAGGGGGGACCACCAACAATGAGCAGTTCTTC
v_call: TRBV28; cdr3_length: 16; d_call: TRBD1; clone_size: few; j_call: TRBJ1-4; cdr3_aa: CASEGTGVGENEKLFF; cdr3_nt: TGTGCCAGCGAGGGGACAGGTGTTGGTGAGAATGAAAAACTGTTTTTT